Listed here are 11 T cell receptor beta chains from one sample, sequenced in a study of T cell responses to AZD1222 COVID-19 vaccine. Libraries were prepared by immunoSEQ multiplex PCR; TCRdb keeps only in-frame clonotypes and omits some of them. The table includes around 180,000 clones, 90% detected once. The material was peripheral blood, obtained on day 0 of AZD1222 vaccination. The receptors originated from an adult in good health.

The J gene is TRBJ2-7, the V gene TRBV5-1; 11 nucleotides align to TRBD2. This CDR3 has 17 residues. Trimming removed 0 bases from V and 0 bases from J; junction bases left unmatched: 5. CDR1 and CDR2 (germline): SGHRS, YFSETQ. The CDR3 is CASSLGGLAGSSYEQYF. Here the CDR3 DNA reads TGCGCCAGCAGCTTGGGCGGACTAGCGGGCAGCTCCTACGAGCAGTACTTC.

V usage is TRBV5-6 and J usage is TRBJ2-4; no reliable D call. V lost 2 bases, J lost 8 bases, and 11 bases lay in between. Per the germline V gene, CDR1 is SGHDT and CDR2 is YYEEEE. The CDR3 totals 13 residues. The CDR3 here is CASSFATEHIQYF. As DNA, the CDR3 is TGTGCCAGCAGCTTCGCGACGGAGCACATTCAGTACTTC. The full variable domain, with the rest looked up from reference TRBV5-6 and TRBJ2-4, is DAGVTQSPTHLIKTRGQQVTLRCSPKSGHDTVSWYQQALGQGPQFIFQYYEEEERQRGNFPDRFSGHQFPNYSSELNVNALLLGDSALYLCASSFATEHIQYFGAGTRLSVL.

The V gene is TRBV2, the J gene TRBJ1-5; 7 positions match TRBD1. The CDR3 length is 14 residues. V was clipped by 7 bases and J by 3 bases; unmatched bases: 6. The germline gives CDR1 SNHLY, CDR2 FYNNEI. CDR3: CASTQGTDNQPQHF. In DNA, the CDR3 is TGTGCCAGCACCCAAGGGACAGACAATCAGCCCCAGCATTTT.

The rearrangement links TRBV7-2 to TRBJ1-5; 7 nucleotides agree with TRBD1. Germline V gives CDR1 SGHTA, CDR2 FQGNSA. The CDR3 sequence is 15 residues long. Trimming cost V 1 base and J 3 bases; bases outside gene matches: 3. The CDR3 bases are TGTGCCAGCAGCTTAGGACAGGGAGACAATCAGCCCCAGCATTTT. Translated: CASSLGQGDNQPQHF.

The chain carries TRBV9 and TRBJ2-5; 7 nucleotides line up with TRBD2. The CDR3 is made up of 13 amino acids. The germline CDR1 and CDR2 sequences are SGDLS and YYNGEE. The V and J ends lost 4 bases and 5 bases, in that order; junction bases with no gene match: 5. CDR3 sequence reads: CASSSPGRETQYF. In DNA, the CDR3 is TGTGCCAGCAGCTCCCCCGGGAGGGAGACCCAGTACTTC.

This sequence joins TRBV2 and TRBJ2-3; TRBD2 agrees at 9 bases. The CDR3 loop spans 18 amino acids. CDR1 and CDR2 (germline): SNHLY, FYNNEI. The V segment lost 0 bases and the J segment 7 bases; nucleotides outside the gene matches: 14. CDR3 loop: CASSEAPPPAGGQNTQYF. CDR3 in DNA: TGTGCCAGCAGTGAAGCCCCCCCTCCGGCGGGGGGGCAGAATACGCAGTATTTT.

This chain joins TRBV5-4 and TRBJ2-3, with TRBD2 identical over 14 bases. The CDR3 spans 16 residues. CDR1 SGHNT and CDR2 YYREEE come from the germline V gene (reference sequence). Trimming cost V 4 bases and J 4 bases; bases outside gene matches: 5. The DNA for the CDR3 is TGTGCCAGCAGCCCCCCGACTAGCGGGGGGGCAGATACGCAGTATTTT. This codes for CASSPPTSGGADTQYF.

The CDR3 loop is CASSQQESLTGRSYGYTF. The CDR3 DNA reads as TGCGCCAGCAGCCAACAGGAAAGTCTGACAGGGAGGAGCTATGGCTACACCTTC. The chain has TRBV4-1 and TRBJ1-2; 7 bases line up with TRBD1. J was trimmed by 4 bases and V by 2 bases; bases with no gene match: 16. The CDR3 is 18 amino acids. Per germline, CDR1 MGHRA and CDR2 YSYEKL.

This sequence joins TRBV10-1 and TRBJ2-7, with 12 nucleotides matching TRBD1. Germline V gene data show CDR1 as WNHNN and CDR2 as SYGVQD (reference sequence). The CDR3 consists of 15 residues. V lost 6 bases to trimming and J lost 3 bases; unmatched junction nucleotides: 6. For the CDR3, the DNA is TGCGCCAGCAGCCCGGGACAGGGGGCTGTCTACGAGCAGTACTTC. It yields the protein CASSPGQGAVYEQYF.

The chain employs TRBV25-1 and TRBJ2-1; D gene ambiguous. V gave up 3 bases and J gave up 0 bases, with 9 bases separating them. Germline V gene data show CDR1 as MGHDK and CDR2 as SYGVNS. The CDR3 runs to 15 residues. In DNA, the CDR3 is TGTGCCAGCAGTGATGTCCGAGACTCCTACAATGAGCAGTTCTTC. Translation gives CASSDVRDSYNEQFF.

The genes are TRBV15 and TRBJ2-2; D is unclear. The germline CDR1 and CDR2 sequences are LNHNV and YYDKDF (reference sequence). V shed 3 bases and J shed 4 bases, with 9 bases lying between them. The CDR3 runs to 14 residues. In nucleotides, the CDR3 is TGTGCCACCAGCAGGGACCAGGCCACCGGGGAGCTGTTTTTT. As protein: CATSRDQATGELFF.